One T cell receptor (beta chain) is described in this entry. There is no known antigen for this receptor. Base-call qualities are not available, and no considerably larger clone is one nucleotide away. The immunoSEQ Assay, a bias-controlled multiplex PCR, was used to amplify TCRbeta CDR3 regions from genomic DNA. On the authors' methods: Within the assay, amplification of reference gene primers was used to estimate how many nucleated cells each sample contained. Sequence reads were collapsed and filtered to measure the absolute abundance of every unique TCRbeta CDR3 rearrangement. For each sample, productive Simpson clonality was calculated as the square root of Simpson's diversity index across productive rearrangements. The source is immuneACCESS, and TCRdb retained only in-frame sequences with V and J called. Part of the clones is not carried over; for the studies checked, unresolved V genes explain less than half of this, and the remainder is unexplained. V, J and clone size are taken as reported in that table, and D and trimming were inferred from the DNA itself. The sample table shows about 210,000 clones, and around 88% are seen once. The ten largest clonotypes hold under 3.5% of the sample.

This record belongs to a study of blood T cell repertoires in COVID-19 (dated by TCRdb to about 2020). A note on the overall study: Samples from collaborators originated in the United States, Italy and Spain and spanned both the acute and convalescent phases of COVID-19. Where available, HLA class I and class II types were obtained from metadata supplied by the sample provider rather than from assay-based typing. Deeply sampled blood TCRbeta repertoires from subjects exposed to, actively infected with, or recovered from COVID-19 were included in the dataset. A de-identified subject ID, COVID-19 status, age in years and sex were almost always included in the sample metadata. The repertoires were released in a freely available public database meant as a resource for research on the immune response to SARS-CoV-2. The samples were drawn from two sources: the first 160 participants of the ongoing ImmuneRACE study, and 1,000 to 1,500 subjects contributed by 6 global collaborators. The prospective study material was composed of cDNA or gDNA derived from T cells, B-cell-depleted T cells, or PBMCs.

What the work shows at the level of the full study, not this receptor alone: The quantity of clinical and demographic metadata differed by source and by participant and was supplied without curation.

Each collaborating institution followed its own protocols to collect whole blood in K2EDTA tubes. For TCRbeta analysis, collaborators shipped samples in one of three forms: frozen whole blood, isolated PBMCs, or DNA extracted from either of those sample types. Spanning cysteine to phenylalanine, the CDR3 consists of 13 amino acids. Here the CDR3 DNA is all that survives: 39 bases in frame from base 1. V is pared back by 3 bases and J by 5 bases, with 10 bases lying between the germline termini. Recombination linked TRBV12-3 or TRBV12-4 to TRBJ2-5; possibly the D gene is TRBD1, per 6 matching bases. This TCR was recovered from a man aged 50 to 59 with active or convalescent COVID-19. The material sequenced was peripheral blood. The DNA is as follows: TGTGCCAGCAGTTTCAGGGGAAGGGAGACCCAGTACTTC. Its protein product is CASSFRGRETQYF.